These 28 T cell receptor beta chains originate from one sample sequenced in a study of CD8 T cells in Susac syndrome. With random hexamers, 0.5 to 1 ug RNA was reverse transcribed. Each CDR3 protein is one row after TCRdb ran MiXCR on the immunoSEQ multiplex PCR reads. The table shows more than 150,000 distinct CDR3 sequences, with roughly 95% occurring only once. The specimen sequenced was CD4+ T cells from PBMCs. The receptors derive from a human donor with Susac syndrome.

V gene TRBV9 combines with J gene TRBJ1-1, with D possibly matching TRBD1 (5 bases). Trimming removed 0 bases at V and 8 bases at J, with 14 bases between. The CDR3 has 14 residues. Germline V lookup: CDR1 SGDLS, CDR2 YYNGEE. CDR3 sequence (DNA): TGTGCCAGCAGCGTAGCTGGGACTGGGGGAGAAGCTTTCTTT. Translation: CASSVAGTGGEAFF.

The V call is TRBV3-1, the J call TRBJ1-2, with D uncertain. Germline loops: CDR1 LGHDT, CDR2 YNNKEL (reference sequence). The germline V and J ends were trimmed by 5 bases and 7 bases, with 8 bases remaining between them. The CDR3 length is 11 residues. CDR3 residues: CASSTPGGYTF. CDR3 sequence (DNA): TGTGCCAGCAGCACTCCTGGTGGCTACACCTTC.

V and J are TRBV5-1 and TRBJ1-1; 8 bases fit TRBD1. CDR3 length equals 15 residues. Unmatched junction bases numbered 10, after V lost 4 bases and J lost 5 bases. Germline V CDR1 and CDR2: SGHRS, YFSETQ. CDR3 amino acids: CASSTGQGSRTEAFF. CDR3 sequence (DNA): TGCGCCAGCAGCACCGGACAGGGCTCAAGGACTGAAGCTTTCTTT.

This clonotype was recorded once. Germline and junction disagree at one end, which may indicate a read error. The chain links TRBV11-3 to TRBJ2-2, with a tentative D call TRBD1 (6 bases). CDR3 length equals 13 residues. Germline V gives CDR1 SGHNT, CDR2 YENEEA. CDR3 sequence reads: CASSITLEGGRSF. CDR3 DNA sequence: TGTGCCAGCAGCATTACTCTAGAAGGGGGACGAAGTTTT.

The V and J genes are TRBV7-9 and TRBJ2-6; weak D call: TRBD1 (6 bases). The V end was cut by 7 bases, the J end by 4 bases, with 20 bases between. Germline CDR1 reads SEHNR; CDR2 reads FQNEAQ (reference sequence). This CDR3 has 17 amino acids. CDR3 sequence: CASNNPGQGFGANVLTF. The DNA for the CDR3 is TGTGCCAGCAACAACCCTGGGCAGGGGTTCGGGGCCAACGTCCTGACTTTC.

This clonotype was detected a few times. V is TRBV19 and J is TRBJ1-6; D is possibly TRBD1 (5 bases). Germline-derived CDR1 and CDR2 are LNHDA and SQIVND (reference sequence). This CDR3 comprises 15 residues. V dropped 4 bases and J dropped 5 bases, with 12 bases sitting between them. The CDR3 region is CASSTGTADNSPLHF. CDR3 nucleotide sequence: TGTGCCAGTAGTACCGGGACGGCCGATAATTCACCCCTCCACTTT.

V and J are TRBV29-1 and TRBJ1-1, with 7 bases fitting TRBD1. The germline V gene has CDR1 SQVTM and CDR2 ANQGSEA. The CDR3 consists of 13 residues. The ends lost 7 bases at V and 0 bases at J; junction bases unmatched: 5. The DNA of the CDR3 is TGCAGCGCCTCAACAGGGGTGAACACTGAAGCTTTCTTT. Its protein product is CSASTGVNTEAFF.

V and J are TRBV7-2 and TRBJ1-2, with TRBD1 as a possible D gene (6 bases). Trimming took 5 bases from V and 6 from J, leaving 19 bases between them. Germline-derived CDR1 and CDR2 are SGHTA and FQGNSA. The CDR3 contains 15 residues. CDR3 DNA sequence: TGTGCCAGCAGCCGTGGAGGGGGGGTTCGGGATGGCTACACCTTC. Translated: CASSRGGGVRDGYTF.

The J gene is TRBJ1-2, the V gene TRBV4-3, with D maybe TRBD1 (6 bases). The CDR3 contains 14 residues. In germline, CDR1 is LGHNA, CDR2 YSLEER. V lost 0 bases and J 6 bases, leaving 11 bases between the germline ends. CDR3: CASSQDPGAHGYTF. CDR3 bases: TGCGCCAGCAGCCAAGACCCAGGGGCGCATGGCTACACCTTC.

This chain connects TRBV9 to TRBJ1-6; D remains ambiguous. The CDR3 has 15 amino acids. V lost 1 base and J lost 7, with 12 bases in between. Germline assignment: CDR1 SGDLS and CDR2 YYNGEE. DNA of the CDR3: TGTGCCAGCAGCGTAAGCGTCAGCCAAAATTCACCCCTCCACTTT. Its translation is CASSVSVSQNSPLHF.

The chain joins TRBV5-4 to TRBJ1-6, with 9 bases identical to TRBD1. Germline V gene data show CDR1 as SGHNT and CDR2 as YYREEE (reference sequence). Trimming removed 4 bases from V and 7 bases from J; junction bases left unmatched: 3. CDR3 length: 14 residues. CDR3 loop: CASSAGQGNSPLHF. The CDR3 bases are TGTGCCAGCAGCGCCGGACAGGGGAATTCACCCCTCCACTTT.

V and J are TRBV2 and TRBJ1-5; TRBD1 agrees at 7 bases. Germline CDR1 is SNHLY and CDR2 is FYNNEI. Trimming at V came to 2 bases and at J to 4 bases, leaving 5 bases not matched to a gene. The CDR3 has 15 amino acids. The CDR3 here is CASSERGQANQPQHF. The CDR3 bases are TGTGCCAGCAGTGAAAGGGGGCAGGCAAATCAGCCCCAGCATTTT.

In DNA form, the CDR3 reads TGCAGCGTTTCTTTTTACCTGAACACTGAAGCTTTCTTT. Its protein is CSVSFYLNTEAFF. V gene TRBV29-1 combines with J gene TRBJ1-1; D remains unclear. Trimming removed 5 bases from V and 0 bases from J, with 10 bases in between. Per germline, CDR1 SQVTM and CDR2 ANQGSEA. This CDR3 spans 13 amino acids.

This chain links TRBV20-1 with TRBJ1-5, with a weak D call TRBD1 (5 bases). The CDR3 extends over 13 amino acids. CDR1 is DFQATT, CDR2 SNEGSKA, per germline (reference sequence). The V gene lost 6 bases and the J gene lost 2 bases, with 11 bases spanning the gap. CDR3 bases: TGCAGTGCGCGTTCGGGGCGCAATCAGCCCCAGCATTTT. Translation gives CSARSGRNQPQHF.

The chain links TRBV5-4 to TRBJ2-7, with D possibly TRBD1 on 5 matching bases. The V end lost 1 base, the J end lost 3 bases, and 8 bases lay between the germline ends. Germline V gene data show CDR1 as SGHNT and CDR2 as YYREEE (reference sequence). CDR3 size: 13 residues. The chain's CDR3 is CASSLRGGYEQYF. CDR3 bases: TGTGCCAGCAGCTTGAGGGGCGGCTACGAGCAGTACTTC.

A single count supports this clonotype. The CDR3 reads CANRPKEAFF. CDR3 nucleotide sequence: TGCGCCAACCGACCCAAGGAAGCTTTCTTT. The rearrangement joins TRBV23-1 to TRBJ1-1; D ambiguous. TRBV23-1 is treated as an ORF (open reading frame) with a function not yet certain. This CDR3 is built from 10 residues. V lost 10 bases to trimming and J lost 8 bases, with 11 bases between them.

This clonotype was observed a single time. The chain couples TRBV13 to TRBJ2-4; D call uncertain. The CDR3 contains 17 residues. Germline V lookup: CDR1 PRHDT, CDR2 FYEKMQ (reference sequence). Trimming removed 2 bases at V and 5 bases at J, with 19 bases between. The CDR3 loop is CASSLTPPSGSQNIQYF. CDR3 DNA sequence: TGTGCCAGCAGCTTAACTCCTCCAAGTGGTTCTCAAAACATTCAGTACTTC.

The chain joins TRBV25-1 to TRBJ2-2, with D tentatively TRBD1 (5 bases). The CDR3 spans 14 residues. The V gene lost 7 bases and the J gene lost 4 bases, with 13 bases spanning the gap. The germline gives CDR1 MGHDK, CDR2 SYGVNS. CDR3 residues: CASTPTVRTGELFF. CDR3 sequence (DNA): TGTGCCAGCACCCCGACAGTACGCACCGGGGAGCTGTTTTTT.

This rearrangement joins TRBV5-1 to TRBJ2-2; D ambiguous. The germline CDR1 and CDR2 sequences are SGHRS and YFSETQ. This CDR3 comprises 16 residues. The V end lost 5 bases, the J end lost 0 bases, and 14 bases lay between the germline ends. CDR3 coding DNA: TGCGCCAGCAGGATTCAAGCGACAACGAACACCGGGGAGCTGTTTTTT. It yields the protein CASRIQATTNTGELFF.

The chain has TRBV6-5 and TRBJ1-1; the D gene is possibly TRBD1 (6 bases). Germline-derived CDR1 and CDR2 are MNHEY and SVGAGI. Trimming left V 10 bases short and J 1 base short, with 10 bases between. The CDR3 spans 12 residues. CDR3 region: CATLQGNTEAFF. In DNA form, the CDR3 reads TGTGCCACCTTACAGGGGAACACTGAAGCTTTCTTT.

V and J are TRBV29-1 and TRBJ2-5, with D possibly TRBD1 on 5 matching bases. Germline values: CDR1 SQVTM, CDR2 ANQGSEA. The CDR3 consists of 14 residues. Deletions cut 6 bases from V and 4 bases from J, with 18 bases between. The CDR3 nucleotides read TGCAGCGTCTCATCAGGCCCAGGGCCAGAGACCCAGTACTTC. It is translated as CSVSSGPGPETQYF.

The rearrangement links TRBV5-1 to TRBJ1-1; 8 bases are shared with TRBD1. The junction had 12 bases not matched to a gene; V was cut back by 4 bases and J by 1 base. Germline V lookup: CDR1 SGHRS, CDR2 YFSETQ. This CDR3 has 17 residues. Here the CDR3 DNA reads TGCGCCAGCAGCGTCGAGACAGGGGCCCTTGGGAACACTGAAGCTTTCTTT. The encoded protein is CASSVETGALGNTEAFF.

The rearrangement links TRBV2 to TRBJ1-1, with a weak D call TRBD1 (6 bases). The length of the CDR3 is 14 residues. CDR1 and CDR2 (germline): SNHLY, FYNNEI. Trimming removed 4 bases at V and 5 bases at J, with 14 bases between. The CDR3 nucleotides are TGTGCCAGCAGTGTGGCAGGGGCGGGAACTGAAGCTTTCTTT. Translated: CASSVAGAGTEAFF.

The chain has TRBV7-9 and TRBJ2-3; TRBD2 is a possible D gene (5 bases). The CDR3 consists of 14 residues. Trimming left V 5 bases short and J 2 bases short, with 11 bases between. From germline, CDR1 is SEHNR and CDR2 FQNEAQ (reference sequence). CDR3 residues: CASSLIRDTDTQYF. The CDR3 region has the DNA TGTGCCAGCAGCCTGATACGGGACACAGATACGCAGTATTTT.

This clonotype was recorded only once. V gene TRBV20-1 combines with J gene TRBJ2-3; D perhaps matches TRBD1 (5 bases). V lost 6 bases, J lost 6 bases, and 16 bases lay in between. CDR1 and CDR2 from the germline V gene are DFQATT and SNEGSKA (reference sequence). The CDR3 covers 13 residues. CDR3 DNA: TGCAGTGCCCCTTCGGGCAGGGTGGATACGCAGTATTTT. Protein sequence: CSAPSGRVDTQYF.

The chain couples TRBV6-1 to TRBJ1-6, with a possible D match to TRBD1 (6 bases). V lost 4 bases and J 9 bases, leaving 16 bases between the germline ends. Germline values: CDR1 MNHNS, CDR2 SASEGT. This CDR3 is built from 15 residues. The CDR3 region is CASSGDRLSGSPLHF. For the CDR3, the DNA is TGTGCCAGCAGTGGAGACAGGTTAAGCGGTTCACCCCTCCACTTT.

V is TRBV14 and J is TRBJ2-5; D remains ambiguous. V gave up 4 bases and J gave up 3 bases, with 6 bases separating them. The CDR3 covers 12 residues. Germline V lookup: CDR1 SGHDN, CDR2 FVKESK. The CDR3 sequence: CASSLLEETQYF. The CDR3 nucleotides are TGTGCCAGCAGCCTCTTGGAAGAGACCCAGTACTTC.

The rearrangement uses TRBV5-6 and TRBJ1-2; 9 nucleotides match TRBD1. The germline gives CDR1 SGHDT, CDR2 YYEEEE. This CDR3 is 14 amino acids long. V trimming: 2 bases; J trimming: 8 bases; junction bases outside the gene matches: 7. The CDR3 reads CASSLSDRGRGYTF. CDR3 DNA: TGTGCCAGCAGCTTATCGGACAGGGGACGAGGCTACACCTTC.